Listed below are T cell receptor beta chains from one sample, sequenced in a study of cytomegalovirus exposure and HLA in healthy donors. Assay: immunoSEQ multiplex PCR; the TCRdb copy retains only in-frame clones and omits some. The sample carries about 140,000 clones, approximately 80% recorded once. Material: PBMCs. These receptors came from a boy between 2 and 10 years old in good health and CMV-seronegative. The CDR3 runs from the conserved cysteine through the conserved F or W. A D gene is named only where the DNA matches it firmly. The size of a clone is reported for some rows only, either as once, few or many, or as a class for expanded clones.

j_call | v_call | d_call | cdr3_length | clone_size | cdr3_aa | cdr3_nt
TRBJ2-4 | TRBV30 | - | 14 | - | CAWSVYREDNIQYF | TGTGCCTGGAGTGTTTACAGGGAAGATAACATTCAGTACTTC
TRBJ2-7 | TRBV28 | TRBD1 | 14 | - | CASRPLRDSYEQYF | TGTGCCAGCAGACCACTCCGGGACAGCTACGAGCAGTACTTC
TRBJ1-2 | TRBV27 | - | 12 | - | CASSPGNYGYTF | TGTGCCAGCAGTCCAGGAAACTATGGCTACACCTTC
TRBJ1-1 | TRBV7-2 | TRBD1 | 14 | - | CASSVRQGNTEAFF | TGTGCCAGCAGCGTTAGACAGGGGAACACTGAAGCTTTCTTT
TRBJ2-7 | TRBV5-4 | TRBD1 | 14 | once | CASSTQDRPYEQYF | TGTGCCAGCAGCACGCAGGACAGGCCCTACGAGCAGTACTTC
TRBJ2-1 | TRBV7-9 | - | 14 | - | CASSLAGTYNEQFF | TGTGCCAGCAGCTTAGCGGGGACTTACAATGAGCAGTTCTTC
TRBJ2-3 | TRBV25-1 | TRBD1 | 16 | - | CASSEPRGPPTDTQYF | TGTGCCAGCAGTGAACCGAGGGGGCCCCCCACAGATACGCAGTATTTT
TRBJ2-1 | TRBV7-9 | TRBD2 | 17 | - | CASSLYAGSGGYNEQFF | TGTGCCAGCAGCTTGTATGCTGGTAGCGGGGGGTACAATGAGCAGTTCTTC
TRBJ1-1 | TRBV7-2 | TRBD1 | 15 | - | CASSLILGQGAEAFF | TGTGCCAGCAGCTTAATTCTGGGACAGGGCGCTGAAGCTTTCTTT
TRBJ2-5 | TRBV5-4 | TRBD2 | 14 | - | CASSRGGRGETQYF | TGTGCCAGCAGCCGGGGGGGGAGGGGGGAGACCCAGTACTTC
TRBJ2-7 | TRBV20-1 | - | 10 | - | CSASQYEQYF | TGCAGTGCTAGCCAGTACGAGCAGTACTTC
TRBJ2-2 | TRBV18 | - | 14 | - | CASSPLGYTGELFF | TGTGCCAGCTCACCTCTCGGGTACACCGGGGAGCTGTTTTTT
TRBJ2-1 | TRBV15 | TRBD2 | 18 | - | CATSRDLGTSGRRNEQFF | TGTGCCACCAGCAGAGATCTCGGGACTAGCGGGAGGAGGAATGAGCAGTTCTTC
TRBJ2-5 | TRBV7-2 | - | 16 | - | CASSLDYRVGRETQYF | TGTGCCAGCAGCTTGGATTACAGGGTTGGGCGGGAGACCCAGTACTTC
TRBJ2-1 | TRBV5-4 | - | 14 | - | CASSVTTRDNEQFF | TGTGCCAGCAGCGTCACTACCCGAGACAATGAGCAGTTCTTC
TRBJ1-1 | TRBV5-1 | - | 15 | - | CASSLGQVGWTEAFF | TGCGCCAGCAGCTTGGGACAGGTTGGTTGGACTGAAGCTTTCTTT
TRBJ2-1 | TRBV5-1 | TRBD2 | 15 | - | CASSLTLAVYNEQFF | TGCGCCAGCAGCTTAACACTAGCGGTTTACAATGAGCAGTTCTTC